Shown below are 19 T cell receptor beta chains from a single sample sequenced in a study of radiotherapy plus CTLA-4 blockade in lung cancer. Generated by immunoSEQ multiplex PCR, the TCRdb table keeps only in-frame clones and is missing some. This table has over 85,000 clones, 65% to 75% appearing once. Sequences were derived from peripheral blood, sampled from a patient treated with radiotherapy plus ipilimumab. The receptor set was obtained from a human donor with non-small cell lung cancer who had a partial response to radiotherapy plus ipilimumab. Some clones in this sample may be carry-over from other donors' samples.

This chain joins TRBV10-2 and TRBJ1-1, with TRBD1 matching 7 bases. V was clipped by 5 bases and J by 0 bases; unmatched bases: 12. The germline CDR1 and CDR2 sequences are WSHSY and SAAADI. This CDR3 comprises 17 residues. CDR3 in DNA: TGCGCCAGCAGTAATTCCGGGACAGCATTGATGAACACTGAAGCTTTCTTT. Translated, it gives CASSNSGTALMNTEAFF.

This clone came up a few times. Within the sample, other DNA sequences also encode this same CDR3. The CDR3 protein is CASSIGSRSGELFF. As DNA, the CDR3 is TGTGCCAGTAGTATAGGCAGTCGATCCGGGGAGCTGTTTTTT. The chain is built from TRBV19 and TRBJ2-2, with unresolved D. The germline CDR1 and CDR2 sequences are LNHDA and SQIVND (reference sequence). The CDR3 spans 14 residues. The V end was cut by 1 base, the J end by 6 bases, with 9 bases between.

The chain combines TRBV2 with TRBJ2-5, with 7 bases lining up with TRBD1. The V and J ends lost 6 bases and 1 base, in that order; junction bases with no gene match: 5. The length of the CDR3 is 14 residues. Germline lookup yields CDR1 SNHLY and CDR2 FYNNEI. CDR3 region: CASREQGSQETQYF. The DNA for the CDR3 is TGTGCCAGCAGGGAACAGGGGAGCCAAGAGACCCAGTACTTC.

The V and J genes are TRBV5-6 and TRBJ1-5, with TRBD1 as a possible D gene (5 bases). The V end lost 2 bases, the J end lost 3 bases, and 9 bases lay between the germline ends. CDR1 is SGHDT and CDR2 is YYEEEE in the germline V gene. The CDR3 is 14 residues long. The DNA of the CDR3 is TGTGCCAGCAGCTTAGGCAGGGCCAATCAGCCCCAGCATTTT. Translation: CASSLGRANQPQHF. Looking up the rest from reference TRBV5-6 and TRBJ1-5 gives the full variable domain: DAGVTQSPTHLIKTRGQQVTLRCSPKSGHDTVSWYQQALGQGPQFIFQYYEEEERQRGNFPDRFSGHQFPNYSSELNVNALLLGDSALYLCASSLGRANQPQHFGDGTRLSIL.

The CDR3 bases are TGTGCCAGCACCAATAGACAGGGCTCTGAAGCTTTCTTT. This encodes CASTNRQGSEAFF. The chain uses TRBV6-6 and TRBJ1-1; 7 bases agree with TRBD1. This CDR3 contains 13 residues. Germline loops: CDR1 MNHNY, CDR2 SVGAGI (reference sequence). V dropped 7 bases and J dropped 6; count of bases not matched to a gene: 8.

CDR3 in amino acids: CASSQLGHLQSNQYF. The CDR3 DNA reads TGTGCCAGCAGCCAACTAGGGCATCTCCAGTCGAACCAGTACTTC. V is TRBV7-2 and J is TRBJ2-5, with a tentative D call TRBD2 (5 bases). This CDR3 region has 15 residues. Germline CDR1 SGHTA, CDR2 FQGNSA. Trimming removed 5 bases at V and 10 bases at J, with 23 bases between. Together with reference TRBV7-2 and TRBJ2-5, the CDR3 gives the full variable domain: GAGVSQSPSNKVTEKGKDVELRCDPISGHTALYWYRQSLGQGLEFLIYFQGNSAPDKSGLPSDRFSAERTGGSVSTLTIQRTQQEDSAVYLCASSQLGHLQSNQYFGPGTRLLVL.

This rearrangement joins TRBV19 to TRBJ2-1; 9 bases are shared with TRBD2. Germline V gene data show CDR1 as LNHDA and CDR2 as SQIVND (reference sequence). V shed 6 bases, J shed 9 bases, and the junction held 12 bases outside the gene matches. The CDR3 has 15 residues. The CDR3 sequence: CASSAASGIGGEQFF. CDR3 bases: TGTGCCAGTAGCGCGGCTAGCGGGATAGGAGGTGAGCAGTTCTTC.

This clone was detected only a few times. The rearrangement uses TRBV9 and TRBJ1-1; D might be TRBD1 (5 bases). The germline V gene encodes CDR1 SGDLS and CDR2 YYNGEE. The CDR3 has 14 amino acids. The V end lost 7 bases, the J end lost 5 bases, and 18 bases lay between the germline ends. The DNA of the CDR3 is TGTGCCAGCGGCAGGGAATACACCGAAACTGAAGCTTTCTTT. Translating gives CASGREYTETEAFF.

The V call is TRBV2, the J call TRBJ2-1; 8 nucleotides align to TRBD2. The V gene end was trimmed by 4 bases and the J gene end by 7 bases; junction bases not matched to a gene: 6. The CDR3 is 14 residues long. Germline V gene lookup returns CDR1 SNHLY and CDR2 FYNNEI. The CDR3 nucleotides are TGTGCCAGCAGTGGCCGACTAGCGCTTAATGAGCAGTTCTTC. Encoded protein: CASSGRLALNEQFF.

V is TRBV21-1 and J is TRBJ2-4; the table assigns TRBD1, which was not confirmed against the DNA. TRBV21-1 is a listed pseudogene. CDR3 length: 13 residues. The CDR3 is CARDSITKNIQYF. CDR3 in DNA: TGTGCCAGAGACAGTATAACGAAAAACATTCAGTACTTC.

V and J are TRBV19 and TRBJ1-3; D gene unclear. V lost 7 bases and J lost 0, with 16 bases in between. Germline assignment: CDR1 LNHDA and CDR2 SQIVND (reference sequence). This CDR3 has 16 amino acids. Here the CDR3 DNA reads TGTGCCAGTACACGTACGGAGATGGTCTCTGGAAACACCATATATTTT. Translation gives CASTRTEMVSGNTIYF.

The chain couples TRBV28 to TRBJ1-5; a weak D match, TRBD1 (6 bases). The CDR3 is 14 residues long. Germline V gene lookup returns CDR1 MDHEN and CDR2 SYDVKM. V was cut by 8 bases and J by 3 bases, with 14 bases left in between. The chain's CDR3 is CASWRQGNNQPQHF. CDR3 coding DNA: TGTGCCAGCTGGAGGCAGGGGAACAATCAGCCCCAGCATTTT.

This chain uses TRBV28 with TRBJ1-2; D gene uncertain. From germline, CDR1 is MDHEN and CDR2 SYDVKM. The CDR3 covers 15 residues. V was pared by 7 bases and J by 4 bases, with 19 bases between. The CDR3 is CASNPGERRSYGYTF. CDR3 nucleotides: TGTGCCAGCAACCCTGGGGAGCGACGGTCCTATGGCTACACCTTC.

The chain is built from TRBV6-5 and TRBJ2-1; 7 bases align to TRBD1. CDR1 is MNHEY, CDR2 SVGAGI, per germline. After removal of 7 bases from V and 11 bases from J, the junction contained 2 bases not matched to a gene. The CDR3 contains 10 residues. For the CDR3, the DNA is TGTGCCAGCAAGGGACAGAAGCAGTTCTTC. This encodes CASKGQKQFF.

This clone is a singleton in its sample. The chain carries TRBV2 and TRBJ2-7, with 8 bases fitting TRBD1. V lost 6 bases, J lost 2 bases, and 3 bases stayed unmatched. The CDR3 covers 13 residues. Per germline, CDR1 SNHLY and CDR2 FYNNEI. The CDR3 spells CASSLTGAYEQYF. CDR3 nucleotides: TGTGCCAGCAGCCTGACAGGGGCCTACGAGCAGTACTTC.

J is TRBJ2-7 and V is TRBV27, with a tentative D call TRBD1 (6 bases). Germline CDR1 MNHEY, CDR2 SMNVEV (reference sequence). Trimming stripped 4 bases from V and 9 bases from J, with 25 bases between. The CDR3 loop spans 16 amino acids. The CDR3 DNA follows: TGTGCCAGCAGTTCCCCCCCCGGGACACCTCTTTCTGGGCAGTACTTC. It specifies CASSSPPGTPLSGQYF.

The chain has TRBV2 and TRBJ2-6; D is unclear. The CDR3 has 15 amino acids. The germline V gene encodes CDR1 SNHLY and CDR2 FYNNEI. Trimming stripped 3 bases from V and 7 bases from J, with 13 bases between. As DNA, the CDR3 is TGTGCCAGCAGTGACGAGCAGACTTCCGCCAACGTCCTGACTTTC. It encodes CASSDEQTSANVLTF.

The rearrangement joins TRBV7-8 to TRBJ1-6, with D possibly being TRBD1 (6 bases). Trimming left V 1 base short and J 9 bases short, with 19 bases between. The CDR3 has 17 amino acids. Germline lookup yields CDR1 SGHVS and CDR2 FQNEAQ. CDR3 sequence: CASSLVLTGGSSSPLHF. In DNA, the CDR3 is TGTGCCAGCAGCTTAGTTCTGACAGGAGGTTCCAGTTCACCCCTCCACTTT.

Details on this clone: This sample includes further DNA sequences coding for the same CDR3. The gene calls are TRBV11-3 and TRBJ1-1, with no clear D. CDR1 and CDR2 (germline): SGHNT, YENEEA. The CDR3 is 13 residues long. Deletions cut 0 bases from V and 1 base from J, with 3 bases between. The CDR3 nucleotides read TGTGCCAGCAGCTTAGACAGGAACACTGAAGCTTTCTTT. Its translation is CASSLDRNTEAFF. Together with reference TRBV11-3 and TRBJ1-1, the CDR3 gives the full variable domain: EAGVVQSPRYKIIEKKQPVAFWCNPISGHNTLYWYLQNLGQGPELLIRYENEEAVDDSQLPKDRFSAERLKGVDSTLKIQPAELGDSAVYLCASSLDRNTEAFFGQGTRLTVV.